This entry lists 4 T cell receptor beta chains sequenced from one sample in a study of low-dose radiotherapy and immunotherapy resistance in tumors. Time point indicated: after trial treatment. Treatment of the sample: LDRT plus nivolumab, ipilimumab, low-dose cyclophosphamide and aspirin (RACIN trial). TRAV- and TRBV-specific primers were used for first-strand cDNA, which covered alpha and beta chains. A roughly 19-cycle PCR with a constant-region primer and V-primer adapter amplified TCRs. TCRdb independently ran MiXCR on the reads; one entry per CDR3 protein. The sample yields more than 70,000 distinct CDR3 sequences, 20% to 25% seen once. The sequencing here drew on PBMCs, taken after low-dose radiotherapy plus immunotherapy. These receptors were obtained from a female donor with ovarian cancer.

This clonotype was seen repeatedly, ten times or more. The chain joins TRBV29-1 to TRBJ2-1; 7 bases align to TRBD2. This CDR3 region has 14 residues. V dropped 4 bases and J dropped 7; count of bases not matched to a gene: 10. Germline CDR1 reads SQVTM; CDR2 reads ANQGSEA. CDR3 residues: CSVGGGSLTNEQFF. CDR3 DNA: TGCAGCGTTGGTGGCGGGAGTTTAACGAATGAGCAGTTCTTC.

As regards this clonotype: It differs at one base from a far larger clone, so likely a read error. The chain carries TRBV6-1 and TRBJ2-1; 11 bases map to TRBD2. The CDR3 length is 15 residues. The junction had 9 bases not matched to a gene; V was cut back by 4 bases and J by 10 bases. Germline V gene sequence: CDR1 MNHNS, CDR2 SASEGT. The CDR3 DNA sequence: TGTGCCAGCAGTGGTTGGACTAGCGGGTCCTACGAGCAGTTCTTC. Encoded protein: CASSGWTSGSYEQFF.

The sample holds many counts of this clonotype. This sequence joins TRBV5-1 and TRBJ2-2; possible D gene TRBD1, 5 bases. The CDR3 is 15 residues long. With 1 base removed from V and 4 bases from J, the gap between germline ends came to 11 bases. CDR1 is SGHRS, CDR2 YFSETQ, per germline. The CDR3 reads CASSLLAGRTGELFF. CDR3 DNA sequence: TGCGCCAGCAGCTTGTTGGCAGGGCGCACCGGGGAGCTGTTTTTT.

V is TRBV5-1 and J is TRBJ2-7, with 7 bases aligning to TRBD1. The V gene end was trimmed by 0 bases and the J gene end by 6 bases; junction bases not matched to a gene: 6. Germline lookup yields CDR1 SGHRS and CDR2 YFSETQ. The CDR3 is 14 residues long. The chain's CDR3 is CASSLGSPGGEQYF. The CDR3 region has the DNA TGCGCCAGCAGCTTGGGTTCTCCAGGGGGCGAGCAGTACTTC.